These 25 T cell receptor beta chains were all obtained from the same sample, sequenced in a study of identical twins. TCRdb passed the 5' RACE reads through MiXCR, listing each CDR3 protein once. The table lists 650,000 to 800,000 distinct CDR3 sequences, 8.5% to 9% of them singletons. The same sample was also studied in work on yellow fever vaccine responses in identical twins.

The sample taken for sequencing was PBMCs. These receptors all come from a woman under 30 in good health.

V gene TRBV27 combines with J gene TRBJ2-1; possibly TRBD1 or TRBD2 for D (5 bases each). The CDR3 contains 14 residues. The germline V gene has CDR1 MNHEY and CDR2 SMNVEV (reference sequence). V lost 6 bases and J 6 bases, leaving 15 bases between the germline ends. CDR3 region: CASSLWGRVNEQFF. The CDR3 DNA sequence: TGTGCCAGCAGCCTATGGGGGAGAGTCAATGAGCAGTTCTTC.

This clonotype has only a few counts. This chain connects TRBV2 to TRBJ1-1; perhaps TRBD1 as D (5 bases). V was shortened by 8 bases and J by 2 bases, with 12 bases between the two germline ends. Germline CDR1 reads SNHLY; CDR2 reads FYNNEI. The CDR3 loop spans 13 amino acids. Written as DNA, the CDR3 is TGTGCCAGCCAAGGGGTAGGAAACACTGAAGCTTTCTTT. Amino acid sequence: CASQGVGNTEAFF.

This CDR3 reads CASSLGPVGGIGSPLHF. CDR3 DNA: TGTGCCAGCAGTTTAGGTCCGGTAGGGGGCATAGGATCACCCCTCCACTTT. The chain is built from TRBV28 and TRBJ1-6; TRBD1 matches 7 bases. The CDR3 length is 17 residues. Germline lookup yields CDR1 MDHEN and CDR2 SYDVKM. Germline trimming cut 2 bases from V and 10 bases from J; bases unmatched to any gene: 14. The full variable domain, in which reference TRBV28 and TRBJ1-6 provide the parts outside the CDR3, is DVKVTQSSRYLVKRTGEKVFLECVQDMDHENMFWYRQDPGLGLRLIYFSYDVKMKEKGDIPEGYSVSREKKERFSLILESASTNQTSMYLCASSLGPVGGIGSPLHFGNGTRLTVT.

The chain couples TRBV27 to TRBJ2-7, with 10 bases matching TRBD1. V was clipped by 1 base and J by 4 bases; unmatched bases: 16. This CDR3 is 19 amino acids long. Germline assignment: CDR1 MNHEY and CDR2 SMNVEV (reference sequence). CDR3 residues: CASSLYPPDRQGALYEQYF. CDR3 nucleotide sequence: TGTGCCAGCAGTTTATATCCACCCGATAGACAGGGGGCGTTGTACGAGCAGTACTTC.

The J gene is TRBJ2-5, the V gene TRBV7-2; no reliable D call. CDR1 is SGHTA and CDR2 is FQGNSA in the germline V gene. V lost 5 bases and J lost 3, with 10 bases in between. The CDR3 runs to 13 residues. The DNA for the CDR3 is TGTGCCAGCAGCACCACTGCGGAAGAGACCCAGTACTTC. Translated, it gives CASSTTAEETQYF.

The chain joins TRBV7-9 to TRBJ2-1; D gene ambiguous. Germline assignment: CDR1 SEHNR and CDR2 FQNEAQ (reference sequence). The V and J ends lost 1 base and 6 bases respectively, with 13 bases between them. CDR3 size: 15 residues. CDR3 in amino acids: CASSLEPPVGNEQFF. DNA of the CDR3: TGTGCCAGCAGCTTAGAACCCCCTGTCGGCAATGAGCAGTTCTTC.

This clonotype was seen a handful of times. The genes are TRBV20-1 and TRBJ2-6; no firm D call. The CDR3 is 13 amino acids. Trimming pared 5 bases from V and 0 bases from J, leaving 5 bases between. From germline, CDR1 is DFQATT and CDR2 SNEGSKA (reference sequence). For the CDR3, the DNA is TGCAGTGCTCCTACCTCTGGGGCCAACGTCCTGACTTTC. Amino acid sequence: CSAPTSGANVLTF.

The rearrangement links TRBV10-2 to TRBJ2-5; D is perhaps TRBD2 (5 bases). Deletions cut 0 bases from V and 2 bases from J, with 7 bases between. From germline, CDR1 is WSHSY and CDR2 SAAADI. The CDR3 is 14 residues long. DNA of the CDR3: TGCGCCAGCAGTGAGTCGAAGCGGCAAGAGACCCAGTACTTC. It codes for CASSESKRQETQYF.

The rearrangement joins TRBV4-3 to TRBJ2-4; TRBD2 matches 8 bases. The CDR3 is made up of 15 amino acids. Germline V lookup: CDR1 LGHNA, CDR2 YSLEER. With V trimmed by 3 bases and J by 7 bases, 8 bases remained unmatched. The CDR3 DNA reads TGCGCCAGCAGCCACGATCGGGGGGGCCGGAACATTCAGTACTTC. Its translation: CASSHDRGGRNIQYF.

The chain employs TRBV14 and TRBJ2-1; 13 bases align to TRBD2. The CDR3 consists of 19 residues. Trimming removed 4 bases from V and 1 base from J; junction bases left unmatched: 10. Germline V lookup: CDR1 SGHDN, CDR2 FVKESK. CDR3 nucleotides: TGTGCCAGCAGCCTGGGACTAGCGGGGCCATCGGGGTCCTACAATGAGCAGTTCTTC. Amino acids: CASSLGLAGPSGSYNEQFF.

V usage is TRBV28 and J usage is TRBJ1-1; no firm D call. V was clipped by 3 bases and J by 2 bases, with 16 bases between them. Germline assignment: CDR1 MDHEN and CDR2 SYDVKM. This CDR3 is 16 amino acids long. CDR3 protein: CASSFPRRGRNTEAFF. In DNA, the CDR3 is TGTGCCAGCAGTTTTCCTCGACGGGGAAGAAACACTGAAGCTTTCTTT.

The chain links TRBV7-2 to TRBJ2-2, with 7 bases identical to TRBD2. Germline-derived CDR1 and CDR2 are SGHTA and FQGNSA. The length of the CDR3 is 17 residues. The J segment lost 6 bases and the V segment lost 1 base, leaving 11 bases of the junction unmatched. CDR3 coding DNA: TGTGCCAGCAGCTTAGTCCCTAGCGGAGACTCCTCCGGGGAGCTGTTTTTT. Protein product: CASSLVPSGDSSGELFF.

This chain connects TRBV7-6 to TRBJ2-7, with D perhaps given as TRBD1 or TRBD2 (5 bases each). Germline V gene data show CDR1 as SGHVS and CDR2 as FNYEAQ. Trimming shortened V by 3 bases and J by 3 bases, and 21 bases separated the two germline ends. This CDR3 is built from 17 residues. This CDR3 reads CASSFEEAGLANYEQYF. CDR3 DNA: TGTGCCAGCAGCTTCGAAGAGGCAGGGCTAGCTAACTACGAGCAGTACTTC.

Ten or more counts support this clonotype. A read error may account for a junction end that differs from germline. This sequence joins TRBV7-8 and TRBJ2-5; a possible D gene is TRBD2 (6 bases). The germline CDR1 and CDR2 sequences are SGHVS and FQNEAQ. The CDR3 consists of 16 residues. The CDR3 DNA reads as TGTGCCAGCAGCCCCTCCGGGAGAGGGACCCAACAGACCCAGTACTTC. It translates to CASSPSGRGTQQTQYF.

In its sample, this clonotype was seen many times. J is TRBJ2-7 and V is TRBV4-2, with 7 nucleotides matching TRBD2. The CDR3 covers 15 residues. CDR1 is LGHNA and CDR2 is YNFKEQ in the germline V gene. The J segment lost 4 bases and the V segment lost 1 base, leaving 7 bases of the junction unmatched. The CDR3 is CASSQGAGEAYEQYF. CDR3 DNA sequence: TGTGCCAGCAGCCAAGGTGCGGGAGAGGCGTACGAGCAGTACTTC.

This rearrangement joins TRBV10-1 to TRBJ2-1; 12 nucleotides agree with TRBD1. CDR1 and CDR2 from the germline V gene are WNHNN and SYGVQD (reference sequence). Losses at the gene ends were 4 bases for V and 6 bases for J; bases not matched to a gene: 7. The CDR3 sequence is 16 residues long. CDR3 coding DNA: TGCGCCAGCAGTGCCGGGACAGGGGGCCCCAGCAATGAGCAGTTCTTC. It encodes CASSAGTGGPSNEQFF.

This clonotype was seen only a few times. V is TRBV7-2 and J is TRBJ2-1; 7 bases match TRBD2. Germline V gene data show CDR1 as SGHTA and CDR2 as FQGNSA. This CDR3 has 15 amino acids. Losses at the gene ends were 5 bases for V and 2 bases for J; bases not matched to a gene: 6. For the CDR3, the DNA is TGTGCCAGCAGCCCTCGGGAGGTCGCCTACAATGAGCAGTTCTTC. Protein: CASSPREVAYNEQFF.

This clonotype was found many times. V and J are TRBV4-1 and TRBJ2-7; D may be TRBD2 (5 bases). The V gene's germline CDR1 is MGHRA and CDR2 YSYEKL. The CDR3 sequence is 13 residues long. Deletions cut 4 bases from V and 5 bases from J, with 12 bases between. The DNA of the CDR3 is TGCGCCAGCAGCCTTGCGGGTCGCCACGAGCAGTACTTC. It specifies CASSLAGRHEQYF.

The table lists this clonotype with many counts. The V and J genes are TRBV29-1 and TRBJ2-2; the match to TRBD1 covers 10 bases. The V gene's germline CDR1 is SQVTM and CDR2 ANQGSEA. The CDR3 extends over 15 amino acids. The V gene end was trimmed by 4 bases and the J gene end by 2 bases; junction bases not matched to a gene: 4. CDR3 in DNA: TGCAGCGTTGGGGACAGGGGCCGAAACACCGGGGAGCTGTTTTTT. It encodes CSVGDRGRNTGELFF.

This clonotype has ten or more counts. This chain joins TRBV7-9 and TRBJ2-5; perhaps TRBD2 as D (5 bases). Deletions cut 5 bases from V and 7 bases from J, with 11 bases between. Germline V gene data show CDR1 as SEHNR and CDR2 as FQNEAQ (reference sequence). There are 12 residues in the CDR3. The CDR3 here is CASSPDRGTQYF. The CDR3 nucleotides are TGTGCCAGCAGCCCCGACCGGGGGACCCAGTACTTC. The whole variable domain, filled in from reference TRBV7-9 and TRBJ2-5, reads DTGVSQNPRHKITKRGQNVTFRCDPISEHNRLYWYRQTLGQGPEFLTYFQNEAQLEKSRLLSDRFSAERPKGSFSTLEIQRTEQGDSAMYLCASSPDRGTQYFGPGTRLLVL.

This clonotype was observed a handful of times. The rearrangement joins TRBV18 to TRBJ2-3; a weak D match, TRBD2 (6 bases). Trimming removed 3 bases from V and 3 bases from J, with 16 bases in between. Germline CDR1 and CDR2: KGHSH and LQKENI. This CDR3 has 16 residues. This chain's CDR3 is CASSPLGGKLTDTQYF. The DNA of the CDR3 is TGTGCCAGCTCACCCCTAGGCGGGAAGTTGACAGATACGCAGTATTTT.

In its sample, this clonotype was seen a few times. The CDR3 DNA sequence: TGTGCCAGCAGCGTAGCGGATTCTTGGGGACAAGAGACCCAGTACTTC. Protein: CASSVADSWGQETQYF. J is TRBJ2-5 and V is TRBV9; D not resolved. This CDR3 comprises 16 residues. Germline V gene data show CDR1 as SGDLS and CDR2 as YYNGEE. V lost 0 bases and J lost 2, with 14 bases in between.

This chain joins TRBV20-1 and TRBJ2-7; 7 bases align to TRBD2. Germline CDR1 DFQATT, CDR2 SNEGSKA (reference sequence). The CDR3 covers 15 residues. The V and J ends lost 6 bases and 0 bases, in that order; junction bases with no gene match: 11. The chain's CDR3 is CSAPREGLSSYEQYF. Here the CDR3 DNA reads TGCAGTGCCCCTAGGGAGGGACTTAGCTCCTACGAGCAGTACTTC.

This CDR3 is CSAREGAGFYEQYF. The CDR3 DNA follows: TGCAGTGCTAGAGAAGGAGCGGGATTCTACGAGCAGTACTTC. The rearrangement links TRBV20-1 to TRBJ2-7; TRBD2 aligns across 7 bases. The CDR3 has 14 residues. V was pared by 0 bases and J by 3 bases, with 5 bases of the junction left unmatched. Germline lookup yields CDR1 DFQATT and CDR2 SNEGSKA (reference sequence).

CDR3 loop: CASSFVDGNGYTF. The CDR3, as DNA: TGTGCCAGCAGCTTCGTGGACGGGAATGGCTACACCTTC. V usage is TRBV7-9 and J usage is TRBJ1-2; D ambiguous. With 3 bases removed from V and 6 bases from J, the gap between germline ends came to 11 bases. The CDR3 covers 13 residues. Germline loops: CDR1 SEHNR, CDR2 FQNEAQ (reference sequence).